These 14 T cell receptor beta chains were all obtained from the same sample, sequenced in a study of T cells in Graves' hyperthyroidism and ophthalmopathy. Amplified regions were TCR beta CDR3 sequences from RNA transcripts. RT-PCR in the first round (using the HTBI primer set) targeted the TCR CDR3. One entry per CDR3 protein, called by TCRdb with MiXCR from the multiplex PCR reads. The sample yields 640,000 or so distinct CDR3 sequences, roughly 14% seen once. Material for sequencing was blood. Source of these receptors: a woman between 35 and 50 years old with Graves' ophthalmopathy.

At least ten counts were recorded for this clonotype. This chain connects TRBV12-3 or TRBV12-4 to TRBJ2-2, with 8 bases fitting TRBD2. This CDR3 is 15 amino acids long. V lost 6 bases and J lost 6; bases outside the gene matches: 9. The CDR3 DNA reads TGTGCCAGCAGCCAAAGCGGGAGTATGGCCGGGGAGCTGTTTTTT. Residues: CASSQSGSMAGELFF.

This clonotype was picked up many times. V is TRBV4-2 and J is TRBJ2-2; D remains ambiguous. The V end was cut by 0 bases, the J end by 4 bases, with 15 bases between. Germline values: CDR1 LGHNA, CDR2 YNFKEQ. There are 17 residues in the CDR3. The CDR3 sequence: CASSQDGQVSGTGELFF. CDR3 sequence (DNA): TGTGCCAGCAGCCAAGATGGGCAGGTCTCGGGCACCGGGGAGCTGTTTTTT.

This clonotype was observed at least ten times. V gene TRBV20-1 combines with J gene TRBJ1-1; D is possibly TRBD1 (5 bases). V was pared by 3 bases and J by 5 bases, with 10 bases between. CDR1 DFQATT and CDR2 SNEGSKA come from the germline V gene (reference sequence). The CDR3 spans 12 residues. The CDR3 reads CSARGGVTEAFF. The CDR3 nucleotides are TGCAGTGCTAGGGGGGGGGTAACTGAAGCTTTCTTT.

The sample holds many counts of this clonotype. The J gene is TRBJ2-7, the V gene TRBV6-5; 7 bases match TRBD1. Looked up from germline, CDR1 is MNHEY and CDR2 is SVGAGI. After removal of 7 bases from V and 6 bases from J, the junction contained 9 bases not matched to a gene. The CDR3 contains 13 residues. The CDR3 protein is CASTGTDPSEQYF. The CDR3 DNA reads TGTGCCAGCACCGGGACAGACCCCAGCGAGCAGTACTTC.

This clonotype showed up many times. The rearrangement joins TRBV6-5 to TRBJ2-2, with TRBD2 matching 9 bases. The CDR3 length is 15 residues. J was trimmed by 3 bases and V by 5 bases; bases with no gene match: 4. Per the germline V gene, CDR1 is MNHEY and CDR2 is SVGAGI. The CDR3 DNA follows: TGTGCCAGCAGTATGACTAGCGGTTACACCGGGGAGCTGTTTTTT. Translation: CASSMTSGYTGELFF.

This chain uses TRBV3-1 with TRBJ2-5; the D call may be TRBD1 or TRBD2 (5 bases each). V was cut by 5 bases and J by 0 bases, with 16 bases left in between. This CDR3 spans 16 amino acids. The germline CDR1 and CDR2 sequences are LGHDT and YNNKEL (reference sequence). The DNA of the CDR3 is TGTGCCAGCAGCACCCGATTGGGACGGGACCAAGAGACCCAGTACTTC. Protein: CASSTRLGRDQETQYF.

This clonotype was recorded at least ten times. The chain couples TRBV12-3 or TRBV12-4 to TRBJ2-5, with 8 positions matching TRBD2. Trimming removed 5 bases from V and 2 bases from J; junction bases left unmatched: 4. The CDR3 extends over 14 amino acids. This CDR3 is CASSLTSVQETQYF. The CDR3 bases are TGTGCCAGCAGTCTGACTAGCGTACAAGAGACCCAGTACTTC.

The V and J genes are TRBV6-1 and TRBJ2-5; 12 nucleotides match TRBD1. Per the germline V gene, CDR1 is MNHNS and CDR2 is SASEGT. The CDR3 has 15 residues. V was pared by 6 bases and J by 5 bases, with 7 bases of the junction left unmatched. CDR3 DNA: TGTGCCAGCAGCCATCCGGGACAGGGGGCCGAGACCCAGTACTTC. Its translation: CASSHPGQGAETQYF.

This clonotype was detected many times. This sequence joins TRBV30 and TRBJ2-2, with D possibly matching TRBD1 (5 bases). Germline V gives CDR1 GTSNPN, CDR2 SVGIG (reference sequence). The CDR3 runs 15 residues. The germline V and J ends were trimmed by 1 base and 8 bases, with 17 bases remaining between them. The CDR3 DNA reads as TGTGCCTGGAGTGCCCAGGGCTCCGTCACGGGGGAGCTGTTTTTT. Amino acids: CAWSAQGSVTGELFF.

At least ten counts were recorded for this clonotype. V and J are TRBV11-2 and TRBJ1-2, with D possibly matching TRBD1 (5 bases). V lost 1 base and J lost 6, with 18 bases in between. Germline CDR1 SGHAT, CDR2 FQNNGV. CDR3 length equals 16 residues. Written as DNA, the CDR3 is TGTGCCAGCAGCTTAGTCATTCCGAGGTCAGGGAATGGCTACACCTTC. Translated: CASSLVIPRSGNGYTF.

V usage is TRBV12-3 or TRBV12-4 and J usage is TRBJ2-7, with 7 bases fitting TRBD1. V gave up 6 bases and J gave up 6 bases; unmatched junction bases: 8. This CDR3 comprises 13 residues. The CDR3 DNA follows: TGTGCCAGCAGCCCGGACAGGCGGGCCGAGCAGTACTTC. This sequence encodes CASSPDRRAEQYF.

This clonotype has a count of ten or more. Lacking the conserved final phenylalanine or tryptophan, this CDR3 likely reflects a read error. It is unclear where the CDR3 begins or ends on the DNA, so no DNA is shown, and the CDR3 is as TCRdb lists it. The rearrangement links TRBV29-1 to TRBJ2-7; the table's TRBD1 call for D was not verified on the DNA. The germline V gene encodes CDR1 SQVTM and CDR2 ANQGSEA. Inclusive of both ends, the CDR3 amounts to 11 amino acids. CDR3 protein: CSVGDPGLILL.

This clonotype was counted many times. V is TRBV11-2 and J is TRBJ1-5; D unclear. Germline assignment: CDR1 SGHAT and CDR2 FQNNGV. The length of the CDR3 is 13 residues. V lost 2 bases and J lost 3, with 5 bases in between. DNA of the CDR3: TGTGCCAGCAGCTTAAACCTCAATCAGCCCCAGCATTTT. Encoded protein: CASSLNLNQPQHF.

This clonotype was counted only a few times. This chain uses TRBV2 with TRBJ2-5; 7 bases map to TRBD2. Germline V gene lookup returns CDR1 SNHLY and CDR2 FYNNEI. Trimming took 6 bases from V and 1 from J; bases not matched to a gene: 5. This CDR3 region has 14 residues. The CDR3: CASRVREAQETQYF. As DNA, the CDR3 is TGTGCCAGCAGAGTACGGGAGGCCCAAGAGACCCAGTACTTC.